What follows are 3 T cell receptor beta chains derived from one specimen sequenced in a study of cytotoxic CD8 clonotypes in ibrutinib-treated CLL. Produced via immunoSEQ multiplex PCR; TCRdb's table is partial and in-frame only. The sample consists of 35,000 to 40,000 clones, under 80% of them appearing once. This specimen was PBMCs, taken at disease progression, from a patient treated with ibrutinib. The receptors derive from a human donor with chronic lymphocytic leukemia.

This chain joins TRBV6-6 and TRBJ1-4, with 7 nucleotides matching TRBD1. The junction had 7 bases not matched to a gene; V was cut back by 6 bases and J by 3 bases. The CDR3 contains 15 residues. Per the germline V gene, CDR1 is MNHNY and CDR2 is SVGAGI (reference sequence). CDR3: CASRSQGPSNEKLFF. The CDR3 DNA is TGTGCCAGCAGATCACAGGGGCCTTCTAATGAAAAACTGTTTTTT.

The chain carries TRBV6-5 and TRBJ2-4; D unresolved. V was cut by 0 bases and J by 0 bases, with 9 bases left in between. Germline CDR1 is MNHEY and CDR2 is SVGAGI. This CDR3 is built from 16 residues. The CDR3 region has the DNA TGTGCCAGCAGTTACTCTACCAAGTTAGCCAAAAACATTCAGTACTTC. Its translation is CASSYSTKLAKNIQYF.

This chain joins TRBV19 and TRBJ2-1, with D unresolved. This CDR3 is built from 16 residues. V lost 6 bases and J 6 bases, leaving 21 bases between the germline ends. CDR1 is LNHDA, CDR2 SQIVND, per germline (reference sequence). This CDR3 reads CASSPPREGYLNEQFF. DNA of the CDR3: TGTGCCAGTAGCCCCCCCCGTGAAGGGTATCTCAATGAGCAGTTCTTC.